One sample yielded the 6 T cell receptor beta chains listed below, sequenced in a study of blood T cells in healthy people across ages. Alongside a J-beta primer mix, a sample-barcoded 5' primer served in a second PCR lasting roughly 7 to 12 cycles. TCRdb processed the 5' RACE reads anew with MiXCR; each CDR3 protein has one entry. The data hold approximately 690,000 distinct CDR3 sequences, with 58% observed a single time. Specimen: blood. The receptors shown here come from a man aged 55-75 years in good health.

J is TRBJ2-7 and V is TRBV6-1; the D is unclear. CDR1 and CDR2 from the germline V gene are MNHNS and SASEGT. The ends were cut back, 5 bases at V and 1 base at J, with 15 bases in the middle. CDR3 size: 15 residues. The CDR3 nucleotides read TGTGCCAGCAGTCCTCGGTCGGTTCAGTCCTACGAGCAGTACTTC. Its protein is CASSPRSVQSYEQYF.

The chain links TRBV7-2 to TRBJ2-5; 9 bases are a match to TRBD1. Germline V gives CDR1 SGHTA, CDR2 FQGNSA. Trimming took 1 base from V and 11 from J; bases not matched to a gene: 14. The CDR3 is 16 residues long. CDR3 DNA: TGTGCCAGCAGCTTAGACGGGACAGGGTATCACAATGAGCAGTACTTC. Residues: CASSLDGTGYHNEQYF.

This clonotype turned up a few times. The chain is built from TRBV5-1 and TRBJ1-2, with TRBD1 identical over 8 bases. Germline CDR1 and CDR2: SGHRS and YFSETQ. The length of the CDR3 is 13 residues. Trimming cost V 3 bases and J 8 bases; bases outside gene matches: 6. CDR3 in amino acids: CASSSTGVDGYTF. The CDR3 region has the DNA TGCGCCAGCAGCTCGACAGGGGTGGACGGCTACACCTTC.

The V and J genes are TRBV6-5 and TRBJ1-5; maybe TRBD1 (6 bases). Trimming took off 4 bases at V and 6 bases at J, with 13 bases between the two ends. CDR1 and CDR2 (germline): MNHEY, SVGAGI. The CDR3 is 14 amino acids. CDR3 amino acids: CASSSDRVSQPQHF. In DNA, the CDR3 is TGTGCCAGCAGTTCGGACAGAGTAAGTCAGCCCCAGCATTTT.

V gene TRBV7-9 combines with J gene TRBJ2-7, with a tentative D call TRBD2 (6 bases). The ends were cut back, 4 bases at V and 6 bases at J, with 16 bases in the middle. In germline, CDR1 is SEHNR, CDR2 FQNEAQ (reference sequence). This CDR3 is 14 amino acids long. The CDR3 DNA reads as TGTGCCAGCAGCTCCCAGGGAGGTCGGGTCGAGCAGTACTTC. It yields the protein CASSSQGGRVEQYF. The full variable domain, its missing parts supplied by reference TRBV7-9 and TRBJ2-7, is DTGVSQNPRHKITKRGQNVTFRCDPISEHNRLYWYRQTLGQGPEFLTYFQNEAQLEKSRLLSDRFSAERPKGSFSTLEIQRTEQGDSAMYLCASSSQGGRVEQYFGPGTRLTVT.

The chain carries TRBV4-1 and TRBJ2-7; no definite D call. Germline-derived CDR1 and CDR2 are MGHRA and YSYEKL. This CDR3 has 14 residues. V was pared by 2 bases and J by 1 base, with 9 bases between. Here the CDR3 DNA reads TGCGCCAGCAGCCAACAAAGGCAATCCTACGAGCAGTACTTC. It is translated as CASSQQRQSYEQYF.